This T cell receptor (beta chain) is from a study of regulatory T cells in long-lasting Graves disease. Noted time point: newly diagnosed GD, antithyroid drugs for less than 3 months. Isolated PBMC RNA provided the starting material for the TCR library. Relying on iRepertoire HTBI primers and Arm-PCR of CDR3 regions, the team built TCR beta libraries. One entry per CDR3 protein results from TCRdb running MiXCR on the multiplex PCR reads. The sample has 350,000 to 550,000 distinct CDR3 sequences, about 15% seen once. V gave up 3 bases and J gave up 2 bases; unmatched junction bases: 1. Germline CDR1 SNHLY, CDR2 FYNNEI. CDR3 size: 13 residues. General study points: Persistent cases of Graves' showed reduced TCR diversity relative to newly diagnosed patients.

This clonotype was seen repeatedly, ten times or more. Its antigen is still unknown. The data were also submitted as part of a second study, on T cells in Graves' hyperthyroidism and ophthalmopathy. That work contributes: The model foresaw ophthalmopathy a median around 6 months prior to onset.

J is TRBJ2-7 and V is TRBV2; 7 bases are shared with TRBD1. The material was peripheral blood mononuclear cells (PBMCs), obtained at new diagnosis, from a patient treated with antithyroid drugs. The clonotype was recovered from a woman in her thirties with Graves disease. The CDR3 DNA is TGTGCCAGCAGTGATGACAGGGCCTACGAGCAGTACTTC. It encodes CASSDDRAYEQYF. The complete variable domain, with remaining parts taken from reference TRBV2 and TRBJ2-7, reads EPEVTQTPSHQVTQMGQEVILRCVPISNHLYFYWYRQILGQKVEFLVSFYNNEISEKSEIFDDQFSVERPDGSNFTLKIRSTKLEDSAMYFCASSDDRAYEQYFGPGTRLTVT.